This T cell receptor beta chain was found in a study of tumor-infiltrating lymphocytes in primary liver carcinoma. Across the whole study: All lesions had stage T1-T3 N0M0 and roughly 4.2 to 10 cm widths.

Trimming stripped 6 bases from V and 4 bases from J, with 15 bases between. CDR3 length equals 15 residues. The germline CDR1 and CDR2 sequences are MNHEY and SVGAGI. This clonotype was seen only once. A read error is likely, as this CDR3 ends without the conserved phenylalanine or tryptophan. Starting from approximately 470 ng of total RNA, TCR beta cDNA was produced with a primer in the constant region. Libraries for TCR beta were built through three nested multiplex PCR rounds, which together made up a slightly modified ARM-PCR procedure. Forward primers for TRBV1-TRBV30 and a C-beta reverse primer served the first two PCR rounds, at around 9 cycles each. TCRdb re-called the multiplex PCR reads with MiXCR, one entry per CDR3 protein. In the table there are 90,000 to 150,000 distinct CDR3 sequences, 65% to 75% of which are singletons. Taking about 18-31 mg of unsorted bulk tissue, the authors co-extracted RNA and DNA. Every patient in the cohort had a primary liver carcinoma. That carcinoma was treated by surgical resection.

Sequenced: tumor-adjacent normal liver tissue. This receptor was identified in a woman aged 60 to 75 with primary liver carcinoma and hepatitis B virus infection. The V call is TRBV6-5, the J call TRBJ1-4; no definite D call. The CDR3 here is CASRGIGDLNEKLFS. The CDR3 DNA follows: TGTGCCAGCAGGGGGATAGGAGATCTTAATGAAAAACTGTTTTCT.